One and the same sample provided the 4 T cell receptor beta chains below, sequenced in a study of CD8+CD57+ T cells in acquired aplastic anemia. For CDR3 and TCR beta VDJ profiling, genomic DNA was the template used. TCRdb ran MiXCR on the reads and lists one entry per CDR3 protein. The sample has roughly 300,000 distinct CDR3 sequences, 55% to 65% seen once. The sequencing sample was made of sorted CD4+, CD8+, or CD8+CD57+ T cells (not recorded which) from PBMCs. These receptors were taken from a human donor with severe aplastic anemia or a healthy control (not recorded which).

The chain uses TRBV29-1 and TRBJ2-1; 11 bases align to TRBD2. CDR1 and CDR2 from the germline V gene are SQVTM and ANQGSEA. V was pared by 8 bases and J by 5 bases, with 5 bases of the junction left unmatched. This CDR3 is built from 13 residues. CDR3 bases: TGCAGCCGACTAGCGGGAATGAACAATGAGCAGTTCTTC. It is translated as CSRLAGMNNEQFF.

In regard to this clonotype: Because it lacks the conserved phenylalanine or tryptophan at the end, this CDR3 is likely a read error. This chain links TRBV12-5 with TRBJ2-7; 8 positions agree with TRBD2. This CDR3 comprises 14 residues. CDR1 and CDR2 from the germline V gene are LGHNT and FRNRAP. For the CDR3, the DNA is TGTGCCAGCAGTGAGCGGGGGTCCACCTACGAGCAGTACCTC. It yields the protein CASSERGSTYEQYL.

This chain uses TRBV20-1 with TRBJ2-7, with D perhaps TRBD1 or TRBD2 (5 bases each). CDR1 and CDR2 from the germline V gene are DFQATT and SNEGSKA (reference sequence). Trimming cost V 4 bases and J 4 bases, with 20 bases left between them. The CDR3 contains 15 residues. The DNA for the CDR3 is TGCAGTGCTACCATACCCGGGACGGCCAGGTACGAGCAGTACTTC. Translation gives CSATIPGTARYEQYF.

J is TRBJ2-7 and V is TRBV9; possibly TRBD2 for D (6 bases). With 0 bases removed from V and 7 bases from J, the gap between germline ends came to 11 bases. The CDR3 spans 13 residues. Looked up from germline, CDR1 is SGDLS and CDR2 is YYNGEE. The CDR3 sequence is CASSVAGVGEQYF. The CDR3 DNA follows: TGTGCCAGCAGCGTAGCGGGGGTTGGGGAGCAGTACTTC.